A selection of T cell receptor beta chains follows, all from one sample in a study of blood T cells in healthy people across ages. TCRdb reanalysed the 5' RACE reads using MiXCR and keeps one entry per CDR3 protein. This sample yields over 950,000 distinct CDR3 sequences, of which roughly two fifths are seen a single time; under 15% belongs to the top ten. The sample consisted of blood. All receptors come from a man between 18 and 29 years old in good health. CDR3s include the opening cysteine and the closing phenylalanine or tryptophan. Each record gives: J gene, clone size, V gene, D gene, CDR3 DNA, CDR3 protein. The D gene is left open where the match is weak. Size tells how often a clone was seen (once, few, many) or the class of an expanded clone, and some rows leave it out.

TRBJ2-1 . TRBV20-1 TRBD1 TGCAGTGCTAGAGATGTAAAGGACGTAGGGGGCAATGGGCAGTTCTTC CSARDVKDVGGNGQFF
TRBJ2-3 . TRBV10-3 TRBD1 TGTGCCATCAGTGAGTCGACAGGGGGCCCCAGCACAGATACGCAGTATTTT CAISESTGGPSTDTQYF
TRBJ1-1 . TRBV12-5 . TGTGCTGGTGGTTTGGAGACAGCGAACACTGAAGCTTTCTTT CAGGLETANTEAFF
TRBJ2-7 few TRBV12-3/TRBV12-4 . TGTGCCAGCAGTCGAACCCACGAGCAGTACTTC CASSRTHEQYF
TRBJ2-1 many TRBV10-3 TRBD1 TGTGCCATCAGTGAAGGACAGGTATACAATGAGCAGTTCTTC CAISEGQVYNEQFF
TRBJ1-1 . TRBV4-3 . TGCGCCAGCAGCCACCGAACCCTGGCCACTGAAGCTTTCTTT CASSHRTLATEAFF
TRBJ1-1 . TRBV5-1 TRBD1 TGCGCCAGCAGCTCGGACAGGGCGGGGACTGAAGCTTTCTTT CASSSDRAGTEAFF
TRBJ2-1 . TRBV18 . TGTGCCAGCTCACTTGACCGGGGGAGGTACAATGAGCAGTTCTTC CASSLDRGRYNEQFF
TRBJ2-2 . TRBV9 TRBD1 TGTGCCAGCAGCTTGGACAGGGAAAGGAACACCGGGGAGCTGTTTTTT CASSLDRERNTGELFF
TRBJ2-7 few TRBV6-1 TRBD1 TGTGCCAGCAGTAACAGTCCCGGGACAGGGAAAAACGAGCAGTACTTC CASSNSPGTGKNEQYF
TRBJ2-5 many TRBV20-1 . TGCAGTGCGCTAGCAGGGTTCCAAGAGACCCAGTACTTC CSALAGFQETQYF
TRBJ1-4 . TRBV20-1 . TGCAGTGCTAGAGATTTTGGCAGATACAATGAAAAACTGTTTTTT CSARDFGRYNEKLFF
TRBJ2-4 few TRBV10-3 . TGTGCCATCAGTGGGGGGAAGAAAAACATTCAGTACTTC CAISGGKKNIQYF
TRBJ1-5 . TRBV6-5 . TGTGCCAGCAGTCCGAGTCACAGGTCTTTGAGGCAGCCCCAGCATTTT CASSPSHRSLRQPQHF
TRBJ1-1 . TRBV5-6 . TGTGCCAGCAGCTTGGCGGAGGGAAAAGCTTTCTTT CASSLAEGKAFF
TRBJ2-3 many TRBV7-2 . TGTGCCAGCAGCTCAGGTCTTACAGGGAGGGCAGATACGCAGTATTTT CASSSGLTGRADTQYF
TRBJ1-2 few TRBV11-2 . TGTGCCAGCAAAGCAAGGGGGGACTATGGCTACACCTTC CASKARGDYGYTF
TRBJ1-3 . TRBV28 . TGTGCCAGCAGTAAATTCGACAGCTCTGGAAACACCATATATTTT CASSKFDSSGNTIYF
TRBJ1-2 few TRBV7-2 . TGTGCCAGCAGCTTAGCGTCTGCAGGGACCTATGGCTACACCTTC CASSLASAGTYGYTF
TRBJ2-3 . TRBV20-1 . TGCAGTGCTAGAGACGCGGGACGGGGGGCGGCAGATACGCAGTATTTT CSARDAGRGAADTQYF
TRBJ1-2 . TRBV27 TRBD1 TGTGCCAGCAGTACGCGACAGGGCGAGGGAGGGAACTATGGCTACACCTTC CASSTRQGEGGNYGYTF
TRBJ1-2 many TRBV29-1 . TGCAGCGTTGATTTCGAGGGGTTTGACTATGGCTACACCTTC CSVDFEGFDYGYTF
TRBJ2-7 many TRBV29-1 TRBD1 TGCAGCGTTGAAGACCGGGACAGGGACCGACCTACGTACTACGAGCAGTACTTC CSVEDRDRDRPTYYEQYF
TRBJ2-7 . TRBV7-8 . TGTGCCAGCAGCTTAGAGCCCGGCACCTACGAGCAGTACTTC CASSLEPGTYEQYF
TRBJ1-5 . TRBV3-1 . TGTGCCAGCAGCCATGGAGGGGTGAGCAATCAGCCCCAGCATTTT CASSHGGVSNQPQHF
TRBJ1-1 . TRBV28 TRBD1 TGTGCCAGCAGGTCGGGACAGCAGACCTCTGAAGCTTTCTTT CASRSGQQTSEAFF
TRBJ2-4 few TRBV20-1 . TGCAGTGCCCTGTCAGGGGCCTTAGCCAAAAACATTCAGTACTTC CSALSGALAKNIQYF
TRBJ2-5 . TRBV12-3/TRBV12-4 . TGTGCCAGCAGTTTTGGGGGTGAGCAGTACTTC CASSFGGEQYF
TRBJ1-1 few TRBV6-5 . TGTGCCAGCAAGCGGGCTGCGGACCCTGAAGCTTTCTTT CASKRAADPEAFF
TRBJ1-1 . TRBV12-3/TRBV12-4 TRBD1 TGTGCCAGCACCTTACAGGGGGGGACCACTGAAGCTTTCTTT CASTLQGGTTEAFF
TRBJ1-1 . TRBV3-1 . TGTGCCAGCAGCCAAACGCGACAGGCCGAGAACACTGAAGCTTTCTTT CASSQTRQAENTEAFF
TRBJ2-5 . TRBV20-1 . TGCAGTGCTAGAGGTAGACTAGATCTGGGAGAGCAGTACTTC CSARGRLDLGEQYF
TRBJ2-7 . TRBV6-5 . TGTGCCAGCAGGCGGGACGGGACCTACGAGCAGTACTTC CASRRDGTYEQYF
TRBJ2-7 . TRBV9 . TGTGCCAGCAGCCCCGGCTATACCTACAATGAGCAGTACTTC CASSPGYTYNEQYF
TRBJ1-1 . TRBV10-3 TRBD1 TGTGCCATCAGTGAGTCCTTCCGGACAGGGATCAACACTGAAGCTTTCTTT CAISESFRTGINTEAFF
TRBJ2-1 few TRBV7-2 . TGTGCCAGCAGCGAGAGCCTGAGCTCCTACAATGAGCAGTTCTTC CASSESLSSYNEQFF
TRBJ1-2 . TRBV5-1 . TGCGCCAGCAGCTTGACCCTAGGCCTGCCGTCTGGCTACACCTTC CASSLTLGLPSGYTF